These 32 T cell receptor beta chains came from one sample sequenced in a study of CD8 T cell repertoires and HIV-1 epitope variants. Generated by immunoSEQ multiplex PCR, the TCRdb table keeps only in-frame clones and is missing some. The sample lists about 5,000 clones, 50% to 80% occurring once. These receptors lack a known antigen. The specimen sequenced was cultured CD8+ T cells derived from PBMCs. The source of these receptors is a male donor with HIV.

This chain joins TRBV6-4 and TRBJ2-1; TRBD2 aligns across 13 bases. Trimming cost V 3 bases and J 8 bases; bases outside gene matches: 4. In germline, CDR1 is MRHNA, CDR2 SNTAGT. The CDR3 is made up of 15 amino acids. As DNA, the CDR3 is TGTGCCAGCAGTGATACTAGCGGGGGGGCCGATGAGCAGTTCTTC. Protein: CASSDTSGGADEQFF.

V gene TRBV7-9 combines with J gene TRBJ1-6, with D unclear. Germline V gene data show CDR1 as SEHNR and CDR2 as FQNEAQ (reference sequence). The CDR3 contains 15 residues. V lost 2 bases, J lost 7 bases, and 12 bases lay in between. CDR3 protein: CASSLITAENSPLHF. The CDR3, as DNA: TGTGCCAGCAGCTTAATCACGGCAGAGAATTCACCCCTCCACTTT.

J is TRBJ1-1 and V is TRBV29-1; 10 bases fit TRBD1. This CDR3 is 12 amino acids long. CDR1 and CDR2 from the germline V gene are SQVTM and ANQGSEA. The J segment lost 4 bases and the V segment lost 5 bases, leaving 1 base of the junction unmatched. The CDR3 DNA reads TGCAGCGTTCGGACAGGGGGCACTGAAGCTTTCTTT. It codes for CSVRTGGTEAFF.

A single count supports this clone. The V and J genes are TRBV14 and TRBJ1-6, with TRBD1 identical over 8 bases. Germline CDR1 SGHDN, CDR2 FVKESK. The V and J ends lost 2 bases and 7 bases, in that order; junction bases with no gene match: 4. This CDR3 is 15 amino acids long. The CDR3 is CASSQTTGANSPLHF. CDR3 bases: TGTGCCAGCAGCCAAACGACAGGGGCGAATTCACCCCTCCACTTT.

This chain connects TRBV4-3 to TRBJ1-1; tentatively, D is TRBD1 (6 bases). The CDR3 covers 15 residues. Germline V gene data show CDR1 as LGHNA and CDR2 as YSLEER. The germline V and J ends were trimmed by 0 bases and 8 bases, with 16 bases remaining between them. Written as DNA, the CDR3 is TGCGCCAGCAGCCAAGATAGGGGGGAATTAAGAGAAGCTTTCTTT. Translating gives CASSQDRGELREAFF.

There are a few counts of this clone. The chain couples TRBV7-9 to TRBJ2-5, with 9 nucleotides matching TRBD1. Germline CDR1 is SEHNR and CDR2 is FQNEAQ (reference sequence). Trimming removed 5 bases from V and 1 base from J; junction bases left unmatched: 8. The CDR3 extends over 16 amino acids. CDR3 nucleotides: TGTGCCAGCAGCCGCCTTGAACAGGGGGCCCAAGAGACCCAGTACTTC. It yields the protein CASSRLEQGAQETQYF. Combining the CDR3 with reference TRBV7-9 and TRBJ2-5 gives the whole variable domain DTGVSQNPRHKITKRGQNVTFRCDPISEHNRLYWYRQTLGQGPEFLTYFQNEAQLEKSRLLSDRFSAERPKGSFSTLEIQRTEQGDSAMYLCASSRLEQGAQETQYFGPGTRLLVL.

This rearrangement joins TRBV19 to TRBJ1-2; the D is unclear. V gave up 0 bases and J gave up 1 base, with 12 bases separating them. The CDR3 extends over 16 amino acids. Germline CDR1 reads LNHDA; CDR2 reads SQIVND (reference sequence). For the CDR3, the DNA is TGTGCCAGTAGTATAGAAGGGCAGGAAATTAACTATGGCTACACCTTC. Translated, it gives CASSIEGQEINYGYTF.

The CDR3 loop reads CASSYARVGEQYF. CDR3 DNA sequence: TGTGCCAGCAGTTATGCACGGGTTGGAGAGCAGTACTTC. The rearrangement joins TRBV28 to TRBJ2-7; D is unresolved. The CDR3 has 13 amino acids. Trimming cost V 4 bases and J 7 bases, with 14 bases left between them. Germline assignment: CDR1 MDHEN and CDR2 SYDVKM.

This clone appeared a single time. The gene calls are TRBV5-4 and TRBJ1-4; TRBD1 matches at 9 bases. The length of the CDR3 is 16 residues. Germline-derived CDR1 and CDR2 are SGHNT and YYREEE (reference sequence). Trimming removed 2 bases from V and 8 bases from J; junction bases left unmatched: 10. The CDR3 DNA reads TGTGCCAGCAGCTTTTCGGGACAGGGTTTAGGAGAAAAACTGTTTTTT. Amino acid sequence: CASSFSGQGLGEKLFF.

J is TRBJ2-7 and V is TRBV4-1, with TRBD1 as a possible D gene (6 bases). The germline V gene has CDR1 MGHRA and CDR2 YSYEKL. The CDR3 length is 13 residues. With 1 base removed from V and 6 bases from J, the gap between germline ends came to 10 bases. The CDR3 region is CASSQVEGGEQYF. As DNA, the CDR3 is TGCGCCAGCAGCCAAGTTGAAGGGGGCGAGCAGTACTTC.

This chain links TRBV7-8 with TRBJ2-1; 13 nucleotides match TRBD2. This CDR3 contains 18 residues. The ends lost 5 bases at V and 0 bases at J; junction bases unmatched: 7. In germline, CDR1 is SGHVS, CDR2 FQNEAQ. CDR3 nucleotides: TGTGCCAGCAGCACCGAACTAGCGGGGGGGCACTCCTACAATGAGCAGTTCTTC. It specifies CASSTELAGGHSYNEQFF.

This clone was found once. The V call is TRBV28, the J call TRBJ2-7, with 9 bases lining up with TRBD1. CDR1 MDHEN and CDR2 SYDVKM come from the germline V gene. The junction had 5 bases not matched to a gene; V was cut back by 2 bases and J by 3 bases. This CDR3 region has 15 residues. The CDR3 reads CASSLTGGDLYEQYF. In DNA form, the CDR3 reads TGTGCCAGCAGTTTAACAGGGGGCGATCTCTACGAGCAGTACTTC.

The V gene is TRBV11-2, the J gene TRBJ1-5, with D possibly being TRBD1 (5 bases). Trimming took off 5 bases at V and 6 bases at J, with 14 bases between the two ends. CDR1 is SGHAT and CDR2 is FQNNGV in the germline V gene. CDR3 length: 14 residues. CDR3 nucleotide sequence: TGTGCCAGCAGCAGGGACCAGGAGGGTCAGCCCCAGCATTTT. It codes for CASSRDQEGQPQHF.

The chain joins TRBV30 to TRBJ1-1; a possible D gene is TRBD1 (6 bases). The V and J ends lost 4 bases and 6 bases respectively, with 18 bases between them. The CDR3 covers 14 residues. CDR1 is GTSNPN, CDR2 SVGIG, per germline (reference sequence). The CDR3 loop reads CAWNREPRTAEAFF. The CDR3 coding sequence is TGTGCCTGGAACAGAGAGCCCCGGACAGCTGAAGCTTTCTTT.

This chain uses TRBV27 with TRBJ2-1, with D tentatively TRBD2 (6 bases). Trimming cost V 5 bases and J 10 bases, with 12 bases left between them. CDR1 MNHEY and CDR2 SMNVEV come from the germline V gene (reference sequence). This CDR3 is 12 amino acids long. The CDR3 nucleotides are TGTGCCAGCAGTCGACCACGGGGGGAGCAGTTCTTC. Its protein product is CASSRPRGEQFF.

The table lists this clone with a few counts. J is TRBJ1-1 and V is TRBV19, with TRBD1 as a possible D gene (5 bases). V was pared by 5 bases and J by 0 bases, with 13 bases between. The length of the CDR3 is 15 residues. Looked up from germline, CDR1 is LNHDA and CDR2 is SQIVND (reference sequence). In DNA, the CDR3 is TGTGCCAGTAGTGATTACGGGGCTCTGAACACTGAAGCTTTCTTT. It encodes CASSDYGALNTEAFF.

The chain joins TRBV30 to TRBJ2-3; TRBD2 matches at 13 bases. Germline loops: CDR1 GTSNPN, CDR2 SVGIG (reference sequence). V lost 2 bases to trimming and J lost 3 bases; unmatched junction nucleotides: 5. The length of the CDR3 is 16 residues. CDR3 bases: TGTGCCTGGAGTATCGGACTAGCGGGGGCTACAGATACGCAGTATTTT. It is translated as CAWSIGLAGATDTQYF.

In nucleotides, the CDR3 is TGTGCCAGCAGCATCGGACAGGGGAGCGCCTACGAGCAGTACTTC. Protein sequence: CASSIGQGSAYEQYF. The gene calls are TRBV7-2 and TRBJ2-7; 9 nucleotides agree with TRBD1. With V trimmed by 5 bases and J by 2 bases, 7 bases remained unmatched. The germline gives CDR1 SGHTA, CDR2 FQGNSA. The length of the CDR3 is 15 residues.

The chain employs TRBV19 and TRBJ2-1; TRBD1 agrees at 7 bases. The CDR3 spans 15 residues. Losses at the gene ends were 5 bases for V and 0 bases for J; bases not matched to a gene: 4. Per germline, CDR1 LNHDA and CDR2 SQIVND (reference sequence). This CDR3 is CASSLTGSSYNEQFF. The CDR3 DNA reads as TGTGCCAGTAGTTTGACAGGGAGCTCCTACAATGAGCAGTTCTTC.

This clone was seen a single time. The chain uses TRBV4-2 and TRBJ2-2, with D possibly TRBD1 on 6 matching bases. The germline V and J ends were trimmed by 4 bases and 4 bases, with 13 bases remaining between them. Germline values: CDR1 LGHNA, CDR2 YNFKEQ. The CDR3 consists of 15 residues. The CDR3 loop reads CASSPQGSGTGELFF. The CDR3, as DNA: TGTGCCAGCAGCCCGCAGGGGTCGGGCACCGGGGAGCTGTTTTTT.

This chain connects TRBV5-1 to TRBJ2-2; D is possibly TRBD2 (5 bases). The germline V gene has CDR1 SGHRS and CDR2 YFSETQ. CDR3 length: 16 amino acids. V shed 0 bases and J shed 3 bases, with 12 bases lying between them. CDR3 sequence: CASSLAVVGDTGELFF. In nucleotides, the CDR3 is TGCGCCAGCAGCTTGGCCGTGGTGGGAGACACCGGGGAGCTGTTTTTT. The whole variable domain, remainder taken from reference TRBV5-1 and TRBJ2-2, is KAGVTQTPRYLIKTRGQQVTLSCSPISGHRSVSWYQQTPGQGLQFLFEYFSETQRNKGNFPGRFSGRQFSNSRSEMNVSTLELGDSALYLCASSLAVVGDTGELFFGEGSRLTVL.

The rearrangement links TRBV15 to TRBJ2-6, with D uncertain. V lost 0 bases and J 0 bases, leaving 9 bases between the germline ends. Germline V gene data show CDR1 as LNHNV and CDR2 as YYDKDF (reference sequence). The CDR3 spans 17 residues. The CDR3, as DNA: TGTGCCACCAGCAGAGATCGGGCAGACTCTGGGGCCAACGTCCTGACTTTC. Translation: CATSRDRADSGANVLTF.

The chain joins TRBV6-1 to TRBJ2-7; D ambiguous. The V end lost 4 bases, the J end lost 0 bases, and 16 bases lay between the germline ends. Germline V lookup: CDR1 MNHNS, CDR2 SASEGT. The CDR3 is 16 residues long. The CDR3 DNA reads as TGTGCCAGCAGTGGGCTAATTACAGCCTTCTCCTACGAGCAGTACTTC. It specifies CASSGLITAFSYEQYF.

Details on this clone: Germline is not matched at one junction end, which may reflect a read error. V is TRBV6-5 and J is TRBJ2-1, with TRBD1 matching 8 bases. CDR1 and CDR2 (germline): MNHEY, SVGAGI. The CDR3 is 14 amino acids. The chain's CDR3 is CASSDRESLNEQFF. For the CDR3, the DNA is TGCGCCAGCTCGGACAGGGAATCCCTAAATGAGCAGTTCTTC.

This clone was observed a few times. V gene TRBV18 combines with J gene TRBJ2-3; 7 positions match TRBD1. V dropped 1 base and J dropped 2; count of bases not matched to a gene: 6. The CDR3 runs 16 residues. From germline, CDR1 is KGHSH and CDR2 LQKENI. The CDR3 loop is CASSPLGGSTTDTQYF. DNA of the CDR3: TGTGCCAGCTCACCACTAGGGGGCAGTACCACAGATACGCAGTATTTT.

This clone occurred a few times. This rearrangement joins TRBV2 to TRBJ1-6, with 7 bases fitting TRBD1. The CDR3 is made up of 13 amino acids. After removal of 7 bases from V and 7 bases from J, the junction contained 4 bases not matched to a gene. Per the germline V gene, CDR1 is SNHLY and CDR2 is FYNNEI. CDR3 in amino acids: CASTGGRNSPLHF. CDR3 DNA: TGTGCCAGCACAGGGGGTAGGAATTCACCCCTCCACTTT.

The J gene is TRBJ1-1, the V gene TRBV6-5; 9 bases fit TRBD1. Germline CDR1 MNHEY, CDR2 SVGAGI. The CDR3 length is 15 residues. V was pared by 0 bases and J by 1 base, with 0 bases of the junction left unmatched. CDR3 bases: TGTGCCAGCAGTTACTCGGACAGGGGGAACACTGAAGCTTTCTTT. Protein: CASSYSDRGNTEAFF.

Concerning this clone itself: Other DNA sequences within the sample encode an identical CDR3. The chain recombines TRBV4-1 with TRBJ1-1; D gene uncertain. With 1 base removed from V and 4 bases from J, the gap between germline ends came to 7 bases. Germline assignment: CDR1 MGHRA and CDR2 YSYEKL. CDR3 length equals 13 residues. The CDR3, as DNA: TGCGCCAGCAGCCAAGGAAGAGGCACTGAAGCTTTCTTT. Translating it yields CASSQGRGTEAFF.

The chain joins TRBV19 to TRBJ1-3; no definite D call. Germline CDR1 and CDR2: LNHDA and SQIVND (reference sequence). V lost 6 bases, J lost 0 bases, and 12 bases lay in between. The CDR3 runs to 15 residues. Here the CDR3 reads CASSLDGDSGNTIYF. DNA for the CDR3: TGTGCCAGTAGCCTCGACGGCGACTCTGGAAACACCATATATTTT. Based on the CDR3 plus reference TRBV19 and TRBJ1-3, the full variable domain is DGGITQSPKYLFRKEGQNVTLSCEQNLNHDAMYWYRQDPGQGLRLIYYSQIVNDFQKGDIAEGYSVSREKKESFPLTVTSAQKNPTAFYLCASSLDGDSGNTIYFGEGSWLTVV.

This clone is judged hyperexpanded (1% or more). The chain joins TRBV15 to TRBJ1-2; maybe TRBD1 (5 bases). The CDR3 spans 16 residues. V was shortened by 0 bases and J by 4 bases, with 15 bases between the two germline ends. CDR1 and CDR2 from the germline V gene are LNHNV and YYDKDF (reference sequence). In nucleotides, the CDR3 is TGTGCCACCAGCAGAGATCGGGGGACCCAGGTCTATGGCTACACCTTC. As protein: CATSRDRGTQVYGYTF. The variable domain in full, completed from reference TRBV15 and TRBJ1-2, reads DAMVIQNPRYQVTQFGKPVTLSCSQTLNHNVMYWYQQKSSQAPKLLFHYYDKDFNNEADTPDNFQSRRPNTSFCFLDIRSPGLGDTAMYLCATSRDRGTQVYGYTFGSGTRLTVV.

This clone was counted only a few times. The chain couples TRBV7-9 to TRBJ1-1, with a tentative D call TRBD1 (5 bases). This CDR3 has 15 residues. Trimming left V 2 bases short and J 2 bases short, with 12 bases between. CDR1 is SEHNR, CDR2 FQNEAQ, per germline (reference sequence). The DNA for the CDR3 is TGTGCCAGCAGCTTAAATGGGGGTTCCAACACTGAAGCTTTCTTT. This codes for CASSLNGGSNTEAFF.

The CDR3, as DNA: TGCGCCAGCAGCTTGGTGGGGGCAGGGGCGGGAGCCTACGAGCAGTACTTC. It encodes CASSLVGAGAGAYEQYF. The chain links TRBV5-1 to TRBJ2-7; D possibly corresponds to TRBD2 (7 bases). The V and J ends lost 0 bases and 2 bases respectively, with 18 bases between them. The CDR3 is 17 residues long. CDR1 SGHRS and CDR2 YFSETQ come from the germline V gene.